One TCR beta chain is described in this entry. Its target is unknown. The CDR3 has 13 residues. V dropped 4 bases and J dropped 7 bases, with 13 bases sitting between them. Looked up from germline, CDR1 is LNHNV and CDR2 is YYDKDF (reference sequence). Assay used: immunoSEQ multiplex PCR; TCRdb lists only in-frame clones, some missing. The sample holds tens of thousands of clones; approximately 80% are singletons and the top ten take 9.5% to 13%. The data were obtained in a study of T cell responses to AZD1222 COVID-19 vaccine. Overall study findings and caveats: White British ancestry dominated among donors, who included more females, and clonal diversity was possibly underestimated. The peak T cell response came first, and repertoires were sampled only after it. Recipients of two AZD1222 doses showed rising Spike-specific TCR breadth and depth.

The chain combines TRBV15 with TRBJ1-1; TRBD1 might be the D (6 bases). This sequence originates from an adult in good health. Material: peripheral blood, obtained on day 0 of AZD1222 vaccination. CDR3 nucleotides: TGTGCCACCAGCACCGGTGGACAGAGTGAAGCTTTCTTT. Translated: CATSTGGQSEAFF.